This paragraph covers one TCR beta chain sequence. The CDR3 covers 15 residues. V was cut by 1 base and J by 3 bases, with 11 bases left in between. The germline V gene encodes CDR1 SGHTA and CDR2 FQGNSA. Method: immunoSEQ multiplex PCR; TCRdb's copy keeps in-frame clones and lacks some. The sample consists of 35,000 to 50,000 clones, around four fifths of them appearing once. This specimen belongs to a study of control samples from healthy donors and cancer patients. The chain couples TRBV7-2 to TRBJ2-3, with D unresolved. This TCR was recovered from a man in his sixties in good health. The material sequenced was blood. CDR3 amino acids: CASSLDWGATDTQYF. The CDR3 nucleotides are TGTGCCAGCAGCTTAGACTGGGGTGCAACAGATACGCAGTATTTT.